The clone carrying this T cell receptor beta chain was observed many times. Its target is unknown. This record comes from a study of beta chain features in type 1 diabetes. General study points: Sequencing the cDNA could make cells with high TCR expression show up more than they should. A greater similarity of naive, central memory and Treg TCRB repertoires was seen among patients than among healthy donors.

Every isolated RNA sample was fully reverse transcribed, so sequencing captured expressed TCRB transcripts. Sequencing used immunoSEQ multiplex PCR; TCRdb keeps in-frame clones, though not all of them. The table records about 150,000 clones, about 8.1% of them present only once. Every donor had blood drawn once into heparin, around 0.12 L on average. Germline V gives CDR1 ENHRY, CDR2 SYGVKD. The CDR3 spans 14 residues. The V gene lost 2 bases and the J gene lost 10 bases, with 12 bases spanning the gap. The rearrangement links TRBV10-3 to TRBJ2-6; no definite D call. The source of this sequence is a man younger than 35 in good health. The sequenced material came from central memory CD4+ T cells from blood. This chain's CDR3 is CAISEIGTLNVLTF. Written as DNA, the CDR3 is TGTGCCATCAGTGAGATTGGTACTTTAAACGTCCTGACTTTC.